This T cell receptor beta chain was observed in a study of T cell responses to AZD1222 COVID-19 vaccine. General study findings and limits: Spike-specific TCR breadth rose after two AZD1222 doses, and depth rose as well. Spike was spanned by vaccine-associated CD4 TCRs, which were dominant at 160-218 and 743-854.

Using immunoSEQ multiplex PCR, the repertoire was profiled, and TCRdb retains in-frame clones only, with some absent. This table has roughly 150,000 clones, 85% to 95% appearing once. In regard to this clone: Its target is unknown.

This sequence originates from an adult in good health. Sequences were derived from peripheral blood, sampled on day 0 of AZD1222 vaccination.

The CDR3 here is CASSRGTGGREYAYEQYF. The CDR3 bases are TGTGCCAGCAGCCGAGGGACAGGGGGGCGGGAGTACGCCTACGAGCAGTACTTC. The V call is TRBV7-9, the J call TRBJ2-7; 11 nucleotides align to TRBD1. The V and J ends lost 5 bases and 2 bases, in that order; junction bases with no gene match: 14. The CDR3 is 18 residues long. The germline V gene has CDR1 SEHNR and CDR2 FQNEAQ (reference sequence).